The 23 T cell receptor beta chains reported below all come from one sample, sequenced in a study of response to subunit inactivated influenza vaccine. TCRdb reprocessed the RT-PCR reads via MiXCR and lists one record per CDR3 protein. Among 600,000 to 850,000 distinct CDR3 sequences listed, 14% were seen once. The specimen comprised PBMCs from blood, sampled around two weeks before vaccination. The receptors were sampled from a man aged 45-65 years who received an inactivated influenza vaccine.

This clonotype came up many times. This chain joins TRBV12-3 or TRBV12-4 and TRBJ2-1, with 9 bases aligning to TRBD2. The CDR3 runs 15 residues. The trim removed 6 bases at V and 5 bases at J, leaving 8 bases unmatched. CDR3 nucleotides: TGTGCCAGCAGCTCGCTAGCGGGACCCGACAATGAGCAGTTCTTC. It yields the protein CASSSLAGPDNEQFF.

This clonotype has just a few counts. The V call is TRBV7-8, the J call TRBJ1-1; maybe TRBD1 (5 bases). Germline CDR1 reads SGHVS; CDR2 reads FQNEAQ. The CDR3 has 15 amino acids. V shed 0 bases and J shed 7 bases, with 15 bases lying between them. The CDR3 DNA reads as TGTGCCAGCAGCTTAGCGTCGGGGCGCGGATTTGAAGCTTTCTTT. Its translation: CASSLASGRGFEAFF.

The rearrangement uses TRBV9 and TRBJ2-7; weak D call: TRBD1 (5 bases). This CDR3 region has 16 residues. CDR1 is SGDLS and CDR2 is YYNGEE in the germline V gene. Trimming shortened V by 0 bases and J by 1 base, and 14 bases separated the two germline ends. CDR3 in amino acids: CASSVEPGLTSYEQYF. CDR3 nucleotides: TGTGCCAGCAGCGTAGAACCAGGGCTAACATCCTACGAGCAGTACTTC.

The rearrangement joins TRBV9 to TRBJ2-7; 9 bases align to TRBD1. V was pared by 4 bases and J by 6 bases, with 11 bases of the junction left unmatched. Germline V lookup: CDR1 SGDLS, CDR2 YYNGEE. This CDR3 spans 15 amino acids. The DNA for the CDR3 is TGTGCCAGCAGCACGACGGGGACAGGGAAGAGCGAGCAGTACTTC. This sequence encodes CASSTTGTGKSEQYF.

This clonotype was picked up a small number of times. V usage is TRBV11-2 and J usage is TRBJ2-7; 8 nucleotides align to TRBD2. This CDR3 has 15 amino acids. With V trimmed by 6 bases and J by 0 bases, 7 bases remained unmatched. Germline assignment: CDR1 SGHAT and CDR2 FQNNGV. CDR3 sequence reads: CASSLAGTSSYEQYF. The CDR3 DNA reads TGTGCCAGCAGTCTAGCGGGTACGAGCTCCTACGAGCAGTACTTC.

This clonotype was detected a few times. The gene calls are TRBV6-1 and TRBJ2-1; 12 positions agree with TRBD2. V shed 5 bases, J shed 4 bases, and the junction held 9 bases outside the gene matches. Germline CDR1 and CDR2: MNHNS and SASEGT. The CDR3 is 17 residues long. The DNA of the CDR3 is TGTGCCAGCAGTACCCGTCCCCTAGCGGGAGGGTACAATGAGCAGTTCTTC. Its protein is CASSTRPLAGGYNEQFF.

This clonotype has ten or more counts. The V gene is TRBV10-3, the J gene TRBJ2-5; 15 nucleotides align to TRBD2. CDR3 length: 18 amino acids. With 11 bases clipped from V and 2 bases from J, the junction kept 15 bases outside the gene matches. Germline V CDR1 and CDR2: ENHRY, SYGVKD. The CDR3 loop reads CAAKSSGTSGRKQETQYF. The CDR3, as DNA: TGTGCCGCGAAATCCTCCGGGACTAGCGGGAGGAAGCAAGAGACCCAGTACTTC.

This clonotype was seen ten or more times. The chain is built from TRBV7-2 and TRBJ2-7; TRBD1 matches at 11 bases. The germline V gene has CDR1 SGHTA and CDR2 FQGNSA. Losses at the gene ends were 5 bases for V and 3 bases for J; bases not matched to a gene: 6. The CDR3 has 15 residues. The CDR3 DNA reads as TGTGCCAGCAGCCTTTGGGACAGGGGGTACTACGAGCAGTACTTC. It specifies CASSLWDRGYYEQYF.

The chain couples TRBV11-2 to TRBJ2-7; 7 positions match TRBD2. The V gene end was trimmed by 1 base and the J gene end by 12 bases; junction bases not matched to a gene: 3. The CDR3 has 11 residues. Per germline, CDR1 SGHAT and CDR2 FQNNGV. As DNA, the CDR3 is TGTGCCAGCAGCTTAGGACTAGCTCCGTACTTC. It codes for CASSLGLAPYF.

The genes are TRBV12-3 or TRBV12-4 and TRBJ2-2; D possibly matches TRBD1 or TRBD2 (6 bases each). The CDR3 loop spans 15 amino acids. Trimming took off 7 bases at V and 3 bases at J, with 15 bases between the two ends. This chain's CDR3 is CASILGGRDTGELFF. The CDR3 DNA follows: TGTGCCAGCATCCTAGGGGGGCGCGACACCGGGGAGCTGTTTTTT.

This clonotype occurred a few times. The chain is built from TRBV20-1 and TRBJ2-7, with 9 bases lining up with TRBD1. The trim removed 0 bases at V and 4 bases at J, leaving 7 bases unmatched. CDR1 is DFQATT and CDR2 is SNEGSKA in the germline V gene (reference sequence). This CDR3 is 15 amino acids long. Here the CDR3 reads CSARDQGGTGYEQYF. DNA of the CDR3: TGCAGTGCTAGAGATCAAGGGGGGACAGGGTACGAGCAGTACTTC.

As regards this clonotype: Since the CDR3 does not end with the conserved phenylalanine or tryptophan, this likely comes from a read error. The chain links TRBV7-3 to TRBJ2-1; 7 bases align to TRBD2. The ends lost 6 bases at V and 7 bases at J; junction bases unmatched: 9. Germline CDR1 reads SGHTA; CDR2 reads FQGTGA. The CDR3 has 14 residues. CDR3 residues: CASRSPGLKNEQFI. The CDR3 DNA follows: TGTGCCAGCAGATCCCCGGGACTAAAGAATGAGCAGTTCATC.

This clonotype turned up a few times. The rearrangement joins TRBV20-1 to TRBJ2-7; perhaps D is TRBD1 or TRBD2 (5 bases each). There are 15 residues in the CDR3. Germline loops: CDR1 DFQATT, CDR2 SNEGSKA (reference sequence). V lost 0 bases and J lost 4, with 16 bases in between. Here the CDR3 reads CSARDRGPKLYEQYF. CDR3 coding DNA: TGCAGTGCTAGAGACCGGGGACCCAAACTTTACGAGCAGTACTTC.

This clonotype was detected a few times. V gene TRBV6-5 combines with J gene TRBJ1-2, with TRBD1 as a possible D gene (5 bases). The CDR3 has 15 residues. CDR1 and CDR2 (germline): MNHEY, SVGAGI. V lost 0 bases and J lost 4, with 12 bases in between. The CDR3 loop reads CASSYSRVGGYGYTF. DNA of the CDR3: TGTGCCAGCAGTTACTCGCGCGTGGGGGGCTATGGCTACACCTTC.

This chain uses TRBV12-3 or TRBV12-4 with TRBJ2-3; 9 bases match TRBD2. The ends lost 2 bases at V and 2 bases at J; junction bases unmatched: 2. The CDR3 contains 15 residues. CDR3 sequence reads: CASSLRGRATDTQYF. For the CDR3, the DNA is TGTGCCAGCAGTTTACGCGGGAGGGCCACAGATACGCAGTATTTT.

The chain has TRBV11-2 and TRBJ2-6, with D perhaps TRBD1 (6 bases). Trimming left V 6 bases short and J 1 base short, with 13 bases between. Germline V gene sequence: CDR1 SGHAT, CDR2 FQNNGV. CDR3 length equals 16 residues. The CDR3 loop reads CASSPNTGSGANVLTF. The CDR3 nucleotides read TGTGCCAGCAGTCCAAATACAGGGTCTGGGGCCAACGTCCTGACTTTC.

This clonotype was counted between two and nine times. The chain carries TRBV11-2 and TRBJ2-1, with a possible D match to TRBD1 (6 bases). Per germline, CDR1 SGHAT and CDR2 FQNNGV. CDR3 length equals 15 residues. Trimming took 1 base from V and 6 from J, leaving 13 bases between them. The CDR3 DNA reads TGTGCCAGCAGCTTAGGACCTACAGGGATCAATGAGCAGTTCTTC. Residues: CASSLGPTGINEQFF.

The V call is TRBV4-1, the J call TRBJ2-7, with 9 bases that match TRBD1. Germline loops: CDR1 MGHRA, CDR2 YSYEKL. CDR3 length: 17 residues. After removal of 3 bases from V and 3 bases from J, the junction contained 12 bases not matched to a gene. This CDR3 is CASSHLPSDRGVYEQYF. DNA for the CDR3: TGCGCCAGCAGCCATCTTCCCTCGGACAGGGGAGTCTACGAGCAGTACTTC.

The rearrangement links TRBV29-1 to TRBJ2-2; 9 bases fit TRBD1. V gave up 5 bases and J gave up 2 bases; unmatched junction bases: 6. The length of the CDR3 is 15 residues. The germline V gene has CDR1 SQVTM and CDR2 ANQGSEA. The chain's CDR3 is CSVKQGAGNTGELFF. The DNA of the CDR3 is TGCAGCGTTAAACAGGGGGCCGGTAACACCGGGGAGCTGTTTTTT.

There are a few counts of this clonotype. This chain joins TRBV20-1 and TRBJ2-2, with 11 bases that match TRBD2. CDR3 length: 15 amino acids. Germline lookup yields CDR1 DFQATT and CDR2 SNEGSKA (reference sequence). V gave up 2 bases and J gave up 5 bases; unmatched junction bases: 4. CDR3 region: CSARRSSGGTGELFF. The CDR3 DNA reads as TGCAGTGCTAGACGATCTAGCGGGGGGACCGGGGAGCTGTTTTTT.

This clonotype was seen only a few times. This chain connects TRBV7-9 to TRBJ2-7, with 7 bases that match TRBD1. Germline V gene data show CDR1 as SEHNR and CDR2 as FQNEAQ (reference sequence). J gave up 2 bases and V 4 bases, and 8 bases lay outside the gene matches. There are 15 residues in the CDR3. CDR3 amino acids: CASSYRTGDTYEQYF. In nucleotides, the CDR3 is TGTGCCAGCAGCTACCGGACAGGCGATACCTACGAGCAGTACTTC.

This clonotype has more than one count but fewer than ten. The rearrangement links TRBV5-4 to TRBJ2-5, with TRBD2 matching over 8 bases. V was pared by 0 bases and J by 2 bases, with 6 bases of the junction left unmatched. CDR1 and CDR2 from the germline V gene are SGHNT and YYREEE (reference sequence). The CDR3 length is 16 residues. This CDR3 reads CASSLGLTGGQETQYF. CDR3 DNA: TGTGCCAGCAGCTTGGGCCTGACGGGGGGGCAAGAGACCCAGTACTTC.

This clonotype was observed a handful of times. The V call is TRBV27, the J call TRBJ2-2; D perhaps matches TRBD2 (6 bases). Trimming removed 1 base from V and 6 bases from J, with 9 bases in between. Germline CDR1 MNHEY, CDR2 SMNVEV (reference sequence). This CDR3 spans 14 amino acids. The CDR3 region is CASSLLSGAGELFF. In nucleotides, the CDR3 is TGTGCCAGCAGTTTATTGTCGGGAGCCGGGGAGCTGTTTTTT.